This T cell receptor beta chain comes out of a study of cytomegalovirus exposure and HLA in healthy donors (TCRdb year 2017). Broadly, across the study: An earlier analysis of approximately 640 of the donors reported approximately 270 Gb of sequence data and around 110 million unique TCR beta sequences from approximately 180 million T cells. Across about 370 genotyped donors of the cohort, an average of about 220,000 unique TCR beta nucleotide sequences per donor were sequenced, and 15% to 20% of those sequences were non-productive. Using immunosequencing, the study profiled T cell repertoires from approximately 700 subjects and related those repertoires to cytomegalovirus serostatus. All discovery cohort repertoires had been generated using a single sequencing platform. HLA typing included class I and class II loci at four-digit resolution. Approximately 300 gigabases of sequencing data and roughly 80 million unique TCR sequences made up an early release that covered some 640 HLA-typed donors. Of the roughly 430 genotyped donors, 65% to 90% fell in the genetic ancestry cluster associated with self-reported Caucasian donors. Donor age, sex, ethnicity and CMV serostatus were collected together with the repertoire data. Rather than drawing on any new phenotypic data, the later analysis identified candidate immune exposures from TCR beta sequences and the way those sequences occurred across donors. The study was designed to test whether signatures of past pathogen exposure could be identified by cataloging public T cell receptors. The number of donors typed differed by locus, with 629-630 for A, B, C, DRB1 and DQB1, roughly 520 for DQA1, about 610 for DPA1, and under 490 for DPB1. To decide whether each TCR beta V gene segment behaved as functional or pseudogenic, an earlier analysis of nearly 600 of the donors relied on high-throughput TCR beta sequencing. Along with the approximately 650-subject first cohort, a separate validation cohort of over a hundred different subjects was used. A handful of DR-DQ haplotypes were handled as single units for association and clustering because linkage in the cohort was strong. To study patterns of TCR occurrence, a later analysis re-analyzed previously published TCR beta repertoires from 700 or so donors and added high-resolution HLA genotyping. Genome-wide SNP genotypes for about three fifths of the 666 donors were used in a later genetic analysis, which treated that subset as a discovery cohort. To predict cytomegalovirus infection status, the study brought together high-throughput TCR immunosequencing, statistical association of individual TCRs with disease status, and machine learning. The paper as a whole reports these results and caveats: The only immune exposure information available for the cohort was CMV serostatus. Linkage disequilibrium might explain the correlated functional status among segregating V segments, but an unknown experimental factor could not be ruled out. In vitro tests confirmed that a few of the cytomegalovirus-associated TCR beta chains recognize cytomegalovirus antigens. A further reported finding was that TCR beta sequences accurately predicted the HLA-A and HLA-B alleles for most subjects in the first cohort. At a false discovery rate of 0.05, a later analysis linked under 20,000 TCR beta sequences to specific HLA alleles. In an earlier analysis of roughly 500 of the donors, most TCR beta V segments appeared in productive rearrangements about 90% or about 30% of the time, broadly matching IMGT annotations. Cytomegalovirus status was reported to be diagnosed by the classifier with high specificity and sensitivity in both the original and validation cohorts. Assigning TCR associations to individual alleles was difficult when HLA alleles, especially DR and DQ, strongly co-occurred. A later genetic analysis reported fewer N-insertions in productive TCRs among donors in an Asian-associated ancestry cluster than the roughly 700-donor mean. Because the 87-base-pair reads could not distinguish some IMGT-functional V segments, including TRBV6-2 and TRBV6-3, those segments were excluded. According to the authors, the approach could potentially be generalized to other disease states and immunological phenotypes. A later analysis found that most CMV-associated TCR beta chains appeared HLA-restricted, with HLA associations seemingly driven largely by CMV exposure. Roughly uniform sequencing depth across donors was assumed in presence/absence analyses, although this assumption may not hold. A group of highly shared sequence variants was considered likely to be a technical artifact of the sequencing pipeline. The study listed 150 to 200 TCR beta chains as associated with cytomegalovirus. A later analysis found that TCR association rates varied across HLA loci, with DRB1 alleles showing the most associated TCRs and HLA-C alleles the fewest. In a later analysis, several top co-occurrence clusters were reported to appear linked to parvovirus B19, influenza, CMV and Epstein-Barr virus. Across donors, most TCR sequences were observed very rarely, whereas some public TCRs were present in many individuals. In this cohort, only TCR beta chains were sequenced, and detectable features were limited by the absence of alpha or paired-chain data. Because HLA typing was unavailable for some donors at each locus, only the typed subset was used in association tests. V-gene and J-gene trimming of TCR beta chains was associated with a missense DCLRE1C variant in a later genetic analysis, and the association was replicated in an independent cohort. In a later analysis, HLA-associated TCR beta chains showed more clonal expansion and lower generation probabilities than non-associated chains that were equally common. Roughly 15 rarely observed V segments, including chromosome 9 orphons, were excluded from the earlier analysis of a few hundred of the donors because counts were too low.

This clone has only one observation. The clone's antigen remains unknown. No much larger clonotype is one base removed from it; base qualities were not supplied. The method behind the library was the immunoSEQ multiplex PCR assay. The multiplex PCR relied on a mix of 60 forward primers for TCR Vbeta segments and 13 reverse primers for TCR Jbeta segments. The CDR3 region of rearranged TCR beta genes was amplified from genomic DNA by a multiplex PCR assay. The amplified TCR beta libraries were sequenced on the Illumina HiSeq System as 87-base-pair reads. On the authors' methods: Across the 700 or so repertoires, a later analysis counted 80 million or so unique TCR beta chains, 9.5 million to 12 million of which were shared by at least two donors. A nearest-neighbor algorithm error-corrected the raw reads and collapsed the reads into unique sequences, merging closely related sequences to remove PCR and sequencing errors. V, D and J gene segments were assigned by aligning CDR3 sequences to IMGT reference sequences. For a sequence to be retained, a match of at least six nucleotides to both a V gene segment and a J gene segment was required. Rearrangements were classified as productive when the CDR3 lacked stop codons and remained in frame with V and J, and all other rearrangements were classified as non-productive. CDR3 was defined by IMGT convention, running from the second conserved V-encoded cysteine to the conserved J-encoded phenylalanine. Sequences without an unambiguous match to a single V gene segment were excluded from the earlier analysis of 450 to 650 of the donors. An earlier analysis of almost 600 of the donors classified V segments as functional when productive rearrangements were above 56.7% and as segregating when the standard deviation between donors was above 5%. A statistical classification framework was developed to diagnose cytomegalovirus status using the catalog of TCR beta chain sequences. In a later analysis, V and J genes were assigned by comparing TCR nucleotide sequences against IMGT/GENE-DB human TR gene sequences. In a later analysis, CDR3 sequences and most-parsimonious VDJ recombination scenarios were assigned using the TCRdist pipeline. A later analysis defined each TCR beta chain by its CDR3 amino acid sequence plus V-gene family, and excluded reads lacking a unique V-gene family. In a later analysis, 450 to 600 highly shared, low-generation-probability nucleotide sequences were removed to address suspected cross-contamination and a sequencing artifact. In a later analysis, a clonal expansion index was calculated for each public chain from normalized within-repertoire ranks of inferred template counts. A later analysis computed generation probabilities with a VDJ recombination model fitted to out-of-frame rearrangements, and checked the results against IGoR. A later analysis scored TCR-TCR, TCR-HLA and TCR-CMV co-occurrence with hypergeometric tests, applying a repertoire-size bias correction to TCR pairs. A later analysis estimated false discovery rates by permuting HLA or CMV assignments 20 times. A later analysis grouped co-occurring TCRs with DBSCAN, adding TCRdist sequence similarity when clustering within HLA-allele-positive subsets. Co-occurrence clustering excluded repertoires with fewer than 30,000 or more than 120,000 public chains, plus five with anomalous nucleotide sharing. TCRdb obtained this table from immuneACCESS and retained in-frame rearrangements with V and J assigned. These tables miss some clones; where compared with another copy, unresolved V genes account for less than half of the shortfall, and the remainder is unexplained. V, J and clone size reflect that table, while D and trimming were determined from the DNA. Across this sample there are 100,000 to 150,000 clones, with about three quarters seen only once. The ten largest clones take up just over 8% of the sample.

CDR1 and CDR2 are drawn from the germline V gene (reference sequence): MNHEY, SMNVEV. Counted from cysteine to phenylalanine, this CDR3 has 14 amino acids. The sequence is cut down to CDR3 DNA, 42 bases in frame from base 1. A distance of 8 bases separates the germline ends of V and J, which lose 6 bases and 0 bases respectively. The cohort was made up of approximately 670 healthy bone marrow donors. Cohort members were all nominally healthy when sampled, although unrecorded immune exposures were likely present. The donor was CMV seropositive and belonged to the group of 250 to 350 seropositive cohort members. A peripheral blood sample was provided by each donor, and peripheral blood mononuclear cells were used for TCR beta sequencing. The Qiagen DNeasy Blood Extraction Kit was used to extract genomic DNA from the blood cell samples.

The material sequenced was PBMCs. The clonotype was recovered from a middle-aged woman in good health and CMV-seropositive. Recombination joined TRBV27 with TRBJ1-4; no confident D gene assignment can be made. The CDR3 region: CASRHLATNEKLFF. In nucleotides, the sequence is TGTGCCAGCAGACACCTTGCAACTAATGAAAAACTGTTTTTT.